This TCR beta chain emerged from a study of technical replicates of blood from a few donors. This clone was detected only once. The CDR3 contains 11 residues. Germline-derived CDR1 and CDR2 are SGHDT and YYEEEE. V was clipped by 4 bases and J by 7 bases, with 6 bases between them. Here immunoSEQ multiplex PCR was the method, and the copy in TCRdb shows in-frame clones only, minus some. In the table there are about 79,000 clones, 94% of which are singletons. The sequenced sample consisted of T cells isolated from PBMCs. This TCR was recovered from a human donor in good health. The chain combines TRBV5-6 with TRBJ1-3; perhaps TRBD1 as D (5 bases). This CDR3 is CASSRGNTIYF. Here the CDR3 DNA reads TGTGCCAGCAGCCGGGGGAACACCATATATTTT.